This is a list of T cell receptor beta chains from one sample in a study of tumor-infiltrating lymphocytes in oesophageal squamous cell carcinoma. TCRdb itself ran the PCR reads through MiXCR, one entry per CDR3 protein. The sample consists of approximately 22,000 distinct CDR3 sequences, approximately 35% of them appearing once. Material for sequencing was esophageal tumor tissue. These receptors all stem from a female donor with esophageal squamous cell carcinoma. The CDR3 runs from the conserved cysteine through the conserved F or W. The D gene is left open where the match is weak. For some rows the clone size is stated as once, few or many, or as a class when expanded; others skip it.

>15|TRBJ1-2|.|.|TRBV19
TGTGCCAGTACCCTACTGGGACGAAACCACTATGGCTACACCTTC
CASTLLGRNHYGYTF
>15|TRBJ1-2|once|.|TRBV28
TGTGCCAGCAAGATCACGGGGCCATCGGACTATGGCTACACCTTC
CASKITGPSDYGYTF
>10|TRBJ2-7|medium-sized|.|TRBV6-1
TGTGCCGGGGGAGTCTACGAGCAGTACTTC
CAGGVYEQYF
>12|TRBJ2-7|many|.|TRBV24-1
TGTGCCACCAGTGATGCCACCCGCGAGCAGTACTTC
CATSDATREQYF
>16|TRBJ1-1|.|.|TRBV6-1
TGTGCCAGCAGGGGTATCCCCCCCAGGATGAACACTGAAGCTTTCTTT
CASRGIPPRMNTEAFF
>13|TRBJ1-2|.|.|TRBV7-9
TGTGCCAGCAGCTTAAAGGGAAACTATGGCTACACCTTC
CASSLKGNYGYTF
>13|TRBJ2-1|large|.|TRBV7-7
TGTGCTAGCAGCTTTACTATAGGTAATGAGCAGTTCTTC
CASSFTIGNEQFF
>15|TRBJ2-1|.|.|TRBV7-3
TGTGCCAGCAGCATTAAGGGCCCTCCGGGCGTTGAGCAGTTCTTC
CASSIKGPPGVEQFF
>15|TRBJ1-2|medium-sized|.|TRBV7-9
TGTGCCAGCAGCCGAAACGACAGGCCTAACTATGGCTACACCTTC
CASSRNDRPNYGYTF
>19|TRBJ2-3|.|TRBD2|TRBV12-3/TRBV12-4
TGTGCCAGCAGACCAAGACTAGCGGGGGGCGTTATAGGCACAGATACGCAGTATTTT
CASRPRLAGGVIGTDTQYF
>12|TRBJ1-2|.|.|TRBV3-1
TGTGCCAGCAGCAAAACAGGGTTGGGCTACACCTTC
CASSKTGLGYTF
>16|TRBJ2-4|once|TRBD2|TRBV5-1
TGCGCCAGCAGCTTGGACGGGAGGGCGAGCACAGATACGCAGTACTTC
CASSLDGRASTDTQYF
>13|TRBJ1-5|many|.|TRBV28
TGTGCCAGCAGTTACCCCGGGGACGGGCCCCAGCATTTT
CASSYPGDGPQHF